The clone carrying this TCR beta chain was picked up one time. What it binds is unknown. The conserved closing phenylalanine or tryptophan is absent in this CDR3, likely reflecting a read error. The DNA is omitted, as the CDR3 cannot be located on it reliably, and the CDR3 follows TCRdb's listing. This record belongs to a study of breast tumors, draining lymph nodes, adjacent tissues. General study findings and limits: Tumors had less TCR diversity than lymph nodes, more than nontumor tissue. Tumor and nontumor repertoires were significantly more similar in luminal-like than in basal-like breast cancer. Findings are consistent with lymph node origin and intratumoral expansion of most tumor T cells.

The CDR3 is made up of 9 amino acids, end residues included. Germline CDR1 and CDR2: MNHEY and SVGAGI. TCRdb processed the multiplex PCR reads anew with MiXCR; each CDR3 protein has one entry. The sample has 70,000 or so distinct CDR3 sequences; 43% are singletons. The genes are TRBV6-5 and TRBJ1-6. The sequencing sample was made of breast tumor tissue. This clonotype was sampled from a female donor with breast cancer. Some clones in this sample may be carry-over from other donors' samples. This CDR3 is CASSSPIAS.